The clone carrying this TCR beta chain was recorded many times. Its antigen is not known. The TCR alpha and TCR beta cDNA libraries, bearing sample barcodes and UMIs, were generated by 5'RACE using constant-segment primers. TCRdb recomputed calls from the 5' RACE reads with MiXCR, one row per CDR3 protein. This table has 250,000 to 300,000 distinct CDR3 sequences, about a sixth appearing once. The data originate from a study of T-cell memory formation after mild COVID-19. General observations from the study: A second wave expanding day 15 to 37 was CD4+-biased; contracting clones were balanced. Contracting CD4+ clones sat mainly in CM and EM; CD8+ in EMRA.

The V end was cut by 3 bases, the J end by 5 bases, with 4 bases between. Germline assignment: CDR1 LGHDT and CDR2 YNNKEL (reference sequence). The CDR3 length is 11 residues. Material for sequencing was PBMCs or a T cell subset sorted from them (not recorded which). V usage is TRBV3-1 and J usage is TRBJ1-1; no definite D call. This TCR was sampled from a man between 18 and 35 years old who had mild COVID-19 (a few samples of this study predate the infection). Cell type and time point are not known. In DNA form, the CDR3 reads TGTGCCAGCAGCCAGGGTACTGAAGCTTTCTTT. It codes for CASSQGTEAFF.